This T cell receptor (beta chain) is drawn from a study of blood T cells in healthy people across ages. Study-wide findings and caveats: Diversity of TCR beta correlated strongly with naive T cell percentage.

Sample-barcoded 5' priming and a J-beta primer mix drove a second PCR of 7 to 11 cycles. Sequencing of every sample gave 3 million or more CDR3-containing paired-end reads. Via MiXCR, TCRdb re-called the 5' RACE reads, giving one row per CDR3 protein. This table holds approximately 1.5 million distinct CDR3 sequences, 30% to 35% found once. A note on this clonotype: What it binds is not known.

The CDR3 contains 16 residues. Germline V gene lookup returns CDR1 SNHLY and CDR2 FYNNEI. V shed 6 bases, J shed 11 bases, and the junction held 21 bases outside the gene matches. This sequence was found in a woman aged 30 to 39 in good health. The chain joins TRBV2 to TRBJ2-5; 7 positions agree with TRBD1. Sequencing input: blood. The DNA of the CDR3 is TGTGCCAGCAGCCTCGAGGGCAGGGGGATCAAGAATGAGCAGTACTTC. Translation gives CASSLEGRGIKNEQYF.